Shown below are 2 T cell receptor beta chains from a single sample sequenced in a study of chemoradiotherapy in HPV16-positive cancers. Method: immunoSEQ multiplex PCR; TCRdb's copy keeps in-frame clones and lacks some. The sample carries thousands of clones, 88% recorded once. This specimen consisted of tumor tissue, obtained from a patient who underwent chemoradiotherapy. These receptors were collected from a human donor with HPV-associated anogenital cancer.

The chain employs TRBV30 and TRBJ1-1, with 7 positions matching TRBD1. The CDR3 spans 13 residues. Germline V gene sequence: CDR1 GTSNPN, CDR2 SVGIG (reference sequence). The trim removed 2 bases at V and 5 bases at J, leaving 5 bases unmatched. CDR3: CAWSTGVVTEAFF. The DNA of the CDR3 is TGTGCCTGGAGTACAGGGGTTGTTACTGAAGCTTTCTTT.

This chain uses TRBV7-2 with TRBJ2-6, with D possibly being TRBD2 (5 bases). Germline loops: CDR1 SGHTA, CDR2 FQGNSA. V shed 4 bases and J shed 0 bases, with 19 bases lying between them. This CDR3 contains 19 residues. The CDR3 DNA follows: TGTGCCAGCAGCTACAGAGGGCCTATACACACCTCTGGGGCCAACGTCCTGACTTTC. Protein sequence: CASSYRGPIHTSGANVLTF.